Listed below are T cell receptor beta chains from one sample, sequenced in a study of blood T cell repertoires in COVID-19. Some clones are missing from TCRdb's copy, which holds only in-frame ones; the method was immunoSEQ multiplex PCR. The sample carries about 240,000 clones, 80% to 85% recorded once. The sequencing sample was made of peripheral blood. The receptors were gathered from a woman aged 55-70 years with active or convalescent COVID-19. Both conserved end residues are part of each CDR3. Fields, in order: clone size, J gene, V gene, D gene, CDR3 protein, CDR3 DNA. D genes are given only for firm matches. Clone size is not always given. Where it is, it says once, few, many or a class for expanded clones.

>-|TRBJ1-2|TRBV29-1|-
CSVGVQVYGYTF
TGCAGCGTAGGGGTGCAGGTTTATGGCTACACCTTC
>-|TRBJ2-5|TRBV6-1|-
CASSERGAASETQYF
TGTGCCAGCAGTGAACGGGGGGCGGCATCAGAGACCCAGTACTTC
>many|TRBJ2-7|TRBV5-1|TRBD1
CASSLVPGGTYEQYF
TGCGCCAGCAGCTTGGTTCCAGGGGGCACCTACGAGCAGTACTTC
>-|TRBJ2-3|TRBV7-3|TRBD2
CASSLGPSGGQNTQYF
TGTGCCAGCAGCTTAGGGCCTAGCGGGGGGCAAAATACGCAGTATTTT
>-|TRBJ2-5|TRBV7-6|-
CASSRGTTHRETQYF
TGTGCCAGCAGCCGCGGGACCACACATCGAGAGACCCAGTACTTC
>-|TRBJ2-3|TRBV14|TRBD2
CASSEGGGPPTQYF
TGTGCCAGCAGTGAGGGCGGGGGGCCACCGACGCAGTATTTT
>-|TRBJ1-5|TRBV6-2/TRBV6-3|TRBD1
CASSRGQAIWGNQPQHF
TGTGCCAGCAGTCGCGGACAGGCGATTTGGGGCAATCAGCCCCAGCATTTT
>few|TRBJ1-1|TRBV19|TRBD1
CASSIGQGAGGTEAFF
TGTGCCAGTAGTATTGGGCAGGGGGCTGGGGGCACTGAAGCTTTCTTT
>-|TRBJ1-1|TRBV18|-
CASSAAGGPTEAFF
TGTGCCAGCTCAGCTGCCGGAGGGCCCACTGAAGCTTTCTTT
>once|TRBJ2-7|TRBV5-1|TRBD1
CASSSDRDSYEQYF
TGCGCCAGCAGCTCCGACAGGGATAGCTACGAGCAGTACTTC
>-|TRBJ1-1|TRBV6-2/TRBV6-3|-
CASSRPTGSEKTEAFF
TGTGCCAGCAGCCGCCCCACAGGGTCGGAGAAGACTGAAGCTTTCTTT
>-|TRBJ2-3|TRBV3-1/TRBV3-2|TRBD2
CASSHWTSGAPTQYF
TGTGCCAGCAGCCACTGGACTAGCGGGGCCCCTACGCAGTATTTT
>few|TRBJ1-2|TRBV5-1|-
CASSLRAEDYYGYTF
TGCGCCAGCAGCTTGCGGGCGGAGGATTACTATGGCTACACCTTC
>-|TRBJ1-4|TRBV19|-
CASSIDMNRGGREKLFF
TGTGCCAGTAGTATAGATATGAACCGGGGAGGGCGTGAAAAACTGTTTTTT
>-|TRBJ2-7|TRBV10-1|-
CASGGYDYEQYF
TGCGCCAGCGGGGGGTACGACTACGAGCAGTACTTC
>-|TRBJ1-6|TRBV13|-
CASSSGSYSPLHF
TGTGCCAGCAGCTCAGGGTCGTATTCACCCCTCCACTTT
>-|TRBJ1-6|TRBV19|-
CATQRGWNNSPLHF
TGTGCCACCCAAAGGGGGTGGAATAATTCACCCCTCCACTTT
>-|TRBJ2-3|TRBV10-3|TRBD2
CATAWAGGTDTQYF
TGTGCCACCGCCTGGGCGGGGGGCACAGATACGCAGTATTTT
>-|TRBJ1-1|TRBV10-3|TRBD1
CAISGRGQTNTEAFF
TGTGCCATCAGTGGCCGGGGACAGACGAACACTGAAGCTTTCTTT
>-|TRBJ2-6|TRBV7-6|TRBD2
CASSLWPSGPPGANVLTF
TGTGCCAGCAGCTTATGGCCTAGCGGCCCCCCCGGGGCCAACGTCCTGACTTTC
>-|TRBJ2-1|TRBV28|TRBD2
CASSSLLAGGLGNEQFF
TGTGCCAGCTCGAGTTTATTAGCGGGGGGGCTGGGCAATGAGCAGTTCTTC
>few|TRBJ1-2|TRBV5-6|-
CASSSLKHGYTF
TGTGCCAGCAGCTCCCTTAAGCATGGCTACACCTTC
>-|TRBJ1-2|TRBV19|TRBD1
CASRLSTHRGVYGYTF
TGTGCCAGTAGACTCTCGACGCACAGGGGTGTCTATGGCTACACCTTC
>-|TRBJ2-2|TRBV11-2|-
CASRPAGGHGNGELFF
TGTGCCAGCAGACCCGCCGGGGGGCACGGGAACGGGGAGCTGTTTTTT
>-|TRBJ1-2|TRBV29-1|TRBD1
CSVEDRKRHGYTF
TGCAGCGTCGAGGACAGGAAGAGGCATGGCTACACCTTC
>few|TRBJ1-1|TRBV20-1|-
CSAPDRTEAFF
TGCAGTGCCCCGGACAGAACTGAAGCTTTCTTT
>-|TRBJ2-3|TRBV4-1|TRBD2
CASSQGGLAGADTQYF
TGCGCCAGCAGCCAAGGCGGGCTAGCGGGAGCAGATACGCAGTATTTT
>-|TRBJ2-5|TRBV9|TRBD2
CASSSVTSGEKETQYF
TGTGCCAGCAGCTCAGTGACTAGCGGGGAGAAAGAGACCCAGTACTTC
>-|TRBJ1-2|TRBV7-2|-
CASSLNWGDGYTF
TGTGCCAGCAGCTTAAATTGGGGCGACGGCTACACCTTC
>-|TRBJ1-5|TRBV6-2/TRBV6-3|-
CASSVSAGNQPQHF
TGTGCCAGCAGTGTCTCCGCGGGCAATCAGCCCCAGCATTTT
>-|TRBJ2-5|TRBV6-6|-
CASTKGVNEETQYF
TGTGCCAGCACCAAGGGGGTAAACGAGGAGACCCAGTACTTC
>-|TRBJ2-7|TRBV2|-
CASSASQGPLSSYEQYF
TGTGCCAGCAGTGCATCACAGGGTCCCCTGAGCTCCTACGAGCAGTACTTC
>once|TRBJ1-1|TRBV3-1/TRBV3-2|TRBD1
CASSHNRGLMNTEAFF
TGTGCCAGCAGCCACAACAGGGGGCTTATGAACACTGAAGCTTTCTTT
>-|TRBJ2-3|TRBV5-4|-
CASSLVGQGGSTDTQYF
TGTGCCAGCAGCTTGGTCGGTCAGGGGGGAAGCACAGATACGCAGTATTTT
>-|TRBJ2-6|TRBV4-1|-
CASSQVGSDSGANVLTF
TGCGCCAGCAGCCAAGTGGGCAGTGACTCTGGGGCCAACGTCCTGACTTTC
>-|TRBJ2-7|TRBV7-2|TRBD2
CASSLAAGTNREQYF
TGTGCCAGCAGCTTAGCGGCAGGGACTAATCGCGAGCAGTACTTC
>-|TRBJ1-3|TRBV4-1|-
CASSQIVGSGNTIYF
TGCGCCAGCAGCCAAATTGTCGGCTCTGGAAACACCATATATTTT
>-|TRBJ1-2|TRBV9|TRBD1
CASSVAPRQGREGYTF
TGTGCCAGCAGCGTAGCTCCCAGACAGGGGCGGGAGGGCTACACCTTC